The 20 T cell receptor beta chains listed next were all sequenced from one sample in a study of read filtering for tumor transcriptome and immune sequencing. This library used 300 to 500 ng RNA and molecular barcoded adaptors spanning alpha/delta and beta/gamma chains. TCRdb redid the calling of the reads with MiXCR, one entry per CDR3 protein. This table has approximately 41,000 distinct CDR3 sequences, roughly 12% appearing once. Sequenced input: a population of CD138-negative cells sorted from bone marrow. The receptors were sampled from a donor at least 40 years old with multiple myeloma.

In this sample, this clonotype turned up many times. The V and J genes are TRBV5-1 and TRBJ1-1, with no clear D. Trimming cost V 0 bases and J 0 bases, with 12 bases left between them. The CDR3 spans 16 residues. The germline gives CDR1 SGHRS, CDR2 YFSETQ. The DNA for the CDR3 is TGCGCCAGCAGCTTGGCGGCCAGGACCATGAACACTGAAGCTTTCTTT. Protein: CASSLAARTMNTEAFF.

The chain couples TRBV27 to TRBJ1-5, with D unclear. The germline V and J ends were trimmed by 2 bases and 4 bases, with 9 bases remaining between them. Per germline, CDR1 MNHEY and CDR2 SMNVEV (reference sequence). The CDR3 covers 14 residues. The CDR3, as DNA: TGTGCCAGCAGTTTAGGGGTAGGGAATCAGCCCCAGCATTTT. Translating gives CASSLGVGNQPQHF.

This clonotype was recorded at least ten times. The chain recombines TRBV7-8 with TRBJ2-3; D may be TRBD1 or TRBD2 (6 bases each). V lost 5 bases and J lost 2, with 23 bases in between. Germline CDR1 and CDR2: SGHVS and FQNEAQ. The CDR3 has 18 amino acids. CDR3 bases: TGTGCCAGCAGCCCTTATGGGGGGCGAGGGCACAACACAGATACGCAGTATTTT. This translates into CASSPYGGRGHNTDTQYF.

The table lists this clonotype with many counts. A single base separates this from a much larger clone, so it may be a read error. The chain employs TRBV5-1 and TRBJ2-1; D remains ambiguous. Germline CDR1 SGHRS, CDR2 YFSETQ. CDR3 size: 13 residues. The CDR3 loop reads CASSLGGYNGQFF. CDR3 sequence (DNA): TGCGCCAGCAGCTTGGGCGGTTACAATGGGCAGTTCTTC.

V usage is TRBV6-4 and J usage is TRBJ2-1, with 12 bases lining up with TRBD1. V gave up 6 bases and J gave up 10 bases; unmatched junction bases: 10. The CDR3 covers 15 residues. CDR1 MRHNA and CDR2 SNTAGT come from the germline V gene. The CDR3 is CASSVGTGGYDEQFF. The CDR3 DNA follows: TGTGCCAGCAGCGTCGGGACAGGGGGCTATGACGAGCAGTTCTTC.

The rearrangement uses TRBV7-9 and TRBJ1-4; D is undetermined. V gave up 8 bases and J gave up 5 bases, with 15 bases separating them. The CDR3 is made up of 14 amino acids. From germline, CDR1 is SEHNR and CDR2 FQNEAQ (reference sequence). The CDR3 here is CASSNEHINEKLFF. In nucleotides, the CDR3 is TGTGCCAGCTCCAACGAACACATCAATGAAAAACTGTTTTTT.

The chain uses TRBV4-1 and TRBJ2-7, with TRBD2 matching 8 bases. The V gene end was trimmed by 4 bases and the J gene end by 0 bases; junction bases not matched to a gene: 5. CDR1 is MGHRA and CDR2 is YSYEKL in the germline V gene. The CDR3 has 15 residues. The chain's CDR3 is CASSLGREASYEQYF. DNA for the CDR3: TGCGCCAGCAGCCTTGGGCGGGAGGCCTCCTACGAGCAGTACTTC.

This clonotype was picked up many times. The chain recombines TRBV10-3 with TRBJ2-3; D possibly corresponds to TRBD1 (6 bases). The CDR3 extends over 12 amino acids. Germline CDR1 reads ENHRY; CDR2 reads SYGVKD. V was trimmed by 6 bases and J by 4 bases, leaving 8 bases between them. CDR3 sequence reads: CAIRQGPDTQYF. The CDR3 DNA sequence: TGTGCCATCAGACAGGGTCCAGATACGCAGTATTTT.

Ten or more counts support this clonotype. The V call is TRBV25-1, the J call TRBJ2-7, with D possibly matching TRBD1 (6 bases). Trimming cost V 1 base and J 2 bases, with 12 bases left between them. CDR3 length: 15 residues. CDR1 MGHDK and CDR2 SYGVNS come from the germline V gene. The CDR3, as DNA: TGTGCCAGCAGTGAATGGGACATCAAGCCCTACGAGCAGTACTTC. Its protein product is CASSEWDIKPYEQYF.

At least ten counts were recorded for this clonotype. The gene calls are TRBV5-4 and TRBJ2-1; TRBD2 matches at 12 bases. V gave up 3 bases and J gave up 10 bases; unmatched junction bases: 2. Germline CDR1 is SGHNT and CDR2 is YYREEE (reference sequence). The CDR3 has 13 residues. The CDR3 protein is CASSSGLAGEQFF. CDR3 coding DNA: TGTGCCAGCAGCTCAGGACTAGCGGGGGAGCAGTTCTTC. The full variable domain, in which reference TRBV5-4 and TRBJ2-1 provide the parts outside the CDR3, is ETGVTQSPTHLIKTRGQQVTLRCSSQSGHNTVSWYQQALGQGPQFIFQYYREEENGRGNFPPRFSGLQFPNYSSELNVNALELDDSALYLCASSSGLAGEQFFGPGTRLTVL.

This clonotype occurred many times. This chain links TRBV29-1 with TRBJ1-3; D is possibly TRBD1 (5 bases). CDR3 length: 16 residues. CDR1 is SQVTM, CDR2 ANQGSEA, per germline. Trimming took off 7 bases at V and 1 base at J, with 20 bases between the two ends. This CDR3 reads CSAWGGRSRSGNTIYF. The DNA of the CDR3 is TGCAGCGCCTGGGGGGGACGCTCGAGATCTGGAAACACCATATATTTT.

This clonotype was counted at least ten times. The chain recombines TRBV7-9 with TRBJ1-1, with 7 bases identical to TRBD1. Germline CDR1 SEHNR, CDR2 FQNEAQ (reference sequence). The CDR3 length is 13 residues. J was trimmed by 5 bases and V by 5 bases; bases with no gene match: 5. CDR3 residues: CASSPTGRTEAFF. CDR3 nucleotide sequence: TGTGCCAGCAGCCCGACAGGGAGGACTGAAGCTTTCTTT.

The table lists this clonotype with a few counts. Possible read error: a much larger clone is one base away. The CDR3 region is CASSPETGVIGEQYF. In nucleotides, the CDR3 is TGCGCCAGCAGCCCCGAGACAGGGGTGATTGGCGAGCAGTACTTC. This sequence joins TRBV5-1 and TRBJ2-7; 8 positions agree with TRBD1. Trimming at V came to 4 bases and at J to 6 bases, leaving 12 bases not matched to a gene. Germline V lookup: CDR1 SGHRS, CDR2 YFSETQ. CDR3 length: 15 residues.

This clonotype turned up a few times. This rearrangement joins TRBV6-1 to TRBJ2-1; 10 nucleotides agree with TRBD1. This CDR3 region has 17 residues. Losses at the gene ends were 6 bases for V and 0 bases for J; bases not matched to a gene: 8. The germline V gene encodes CDR1 MNHNS and CDR2 SASEGT. CDR3 in DNA: TGTGCCAGCAGGGCCGACAGGGGGCTTAGCTCCTACAATGAGCAGTTCTTC. Its translation is CASRADRGLSSYNEQFF.

As to this clonotype: A much more abundant neighbour one base away suggests this may be a read error. The V and J genes are TRBV19 and TRBJ2-1, with 8 nucleotides matching TRBD1. CDR3 length: 15 residues. CDR1 is LNHDA and CDR2 is SQIVND in the germline V gene (reference sequence). This CDR3 is CASRSDRANYKEQFF. CDR3 sequence (DNA): TGTGCCAGTAGATCGGACAGGGCCAATTACAAGGAGCAGTTCTTC.

This clonotype has at least ten counts. V gene TRBV7-2 combines with J gene TRBJ2-1; possibly TRBD2 for D (5 bases). The CDR3 spans 15 residues. V was shortened by 1 base and J by 2 bases, with 9 bases between the two germline ends. Germline values: CDR1 SGHTA, CDR2 FQGNSA. CDR3 nucleotides: TGTGCCAGCAGCTTAGGGACTGGGACCTACAATGAGCAGTTCTTC. Translation gives CASSLGTGTYNEQFF.

Ten or more counts support this clonotype. The genes are TRBV10-3 and TRBJ2-1; D not resolved. This CDR3 has 12 residues. Trimming took 3 bases from V and 7 from J, leaving 7 bases between them. Germline V CDR1 and CDR2: ENHRY, SYGVKD. As DNA, the CDR3 is TGTGCCATCAGTGACAAAGGGAATGAGCAGTTCTTC. It yields the protein CAISDKGNEQFF.

The table lists this clonotype with a few counts. A much larger clone lies a single base off, so this may be a read error. This rearrangement joins TRBV4-1 to TRBJ2-1; D may be TRBD2 (5 bases). The CDR3 runs to 16 residues. CDR1 and CDR2 (germline): MGHRA, YSYEKL. CDR3 bases: TGCGCCAGCAGCCAAGGCCGAAGCGGAAACTACAATGGGCAGTTCTTC. Its translation: CASSQGRSGNYNGQFF.

This clonotype was found a few times. With a much larger clone just one base away, this may be a read error. This chain links TRBV5-1 with TRBJ2-1; D not certain. Germline V lookup: CDR1 SGHRS, CDR2 YFSETQ. This CDR3 region has 12 residues. CDR3 residues: CAISLDPNEQFF. The CDR3 DNA is TGCGCCATCAGCTTGGACCCCAATGAGCAGTTCTTC.

This clonotype was recorded at least ten times. The rearrangement joins TRBV4-2 to TRBJ2-3, with 10 bases lining up with TRBD2. J gave up 5 bases and V 0 bases, and 11 bases lay outside the gene matches. The CDR3 is 18 residues long. CDR1 LGHNA and CDR2 YNFKEQ come from the germline V gene. The CDR3: CASSQDLASSGSVDTQYF. For the CDR3, the DNA is TGTGCCAGCAGCCAAGATCTTGCGTCTAGCGGGAGTGTAGATACGCAGTATTTT.